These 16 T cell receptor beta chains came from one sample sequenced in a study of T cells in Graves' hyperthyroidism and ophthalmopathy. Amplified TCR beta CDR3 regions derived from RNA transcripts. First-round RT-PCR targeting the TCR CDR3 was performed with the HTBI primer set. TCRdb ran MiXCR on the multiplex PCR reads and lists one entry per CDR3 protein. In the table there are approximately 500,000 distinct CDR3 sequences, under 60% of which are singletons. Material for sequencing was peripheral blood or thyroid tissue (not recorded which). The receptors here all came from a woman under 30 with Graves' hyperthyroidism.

The CDR3 is CASSSGRRNTGANVLTF. The CDR3 coding sequence is TGTGCCAGCAGCTCGGGACGGAGGAACACTGGGGCCAACGTCCTGACTTTC. The gene calls are TRBV7-3 and TRBJ2-6; D may correspond to TRBD1 or TRBD2 (5 bases each). The germline gives CDR1 SGHTA, CDR2 FQGTGA. V was trimmed by 4 bases and J by 2 bases, leaving 15 bases between them. This CDR3 comprises 17 residues.

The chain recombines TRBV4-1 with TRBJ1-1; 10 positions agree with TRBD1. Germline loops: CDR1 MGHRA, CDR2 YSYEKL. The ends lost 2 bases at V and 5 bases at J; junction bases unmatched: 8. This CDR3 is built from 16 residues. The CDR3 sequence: CASSQRAQGQGTEAFF. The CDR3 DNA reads TGCGCCAGCAGCCAACGAGCCCAGGGACAGGGGACTGAAGCTTTCTTT.

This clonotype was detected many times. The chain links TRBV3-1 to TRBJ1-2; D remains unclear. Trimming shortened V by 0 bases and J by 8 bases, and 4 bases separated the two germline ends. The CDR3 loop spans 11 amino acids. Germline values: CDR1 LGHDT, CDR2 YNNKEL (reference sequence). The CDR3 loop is CASSQEAGYTF. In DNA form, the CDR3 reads TGTGCCAGCAGCCAAGAGGCGGGCTACACCTTC.

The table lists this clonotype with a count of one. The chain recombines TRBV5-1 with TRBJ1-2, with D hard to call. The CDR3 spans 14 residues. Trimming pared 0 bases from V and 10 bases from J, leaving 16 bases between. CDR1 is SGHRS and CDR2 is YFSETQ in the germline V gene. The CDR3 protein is CASSLVFGSSIYTF. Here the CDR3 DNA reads TGCGCCAGCAGCTTGGTTTTCGGCAGCTCAATCTACACCTTC.

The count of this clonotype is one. CDR3 bases: TGTGCCAGCAGTTTATCTTGGGGACAATCACCCCTCCACTTT. This gives the protein CASSLSWGQSPLHF. The V gene is TRBV12-3 or TRBV12-4, the J gene TRBJ1-6; the D gene is possibly TRBD1 (6 bases). This CDR3 has 14 residues. Trimming took 2 bases from V and 10 from J, leaving 12 bases between them.

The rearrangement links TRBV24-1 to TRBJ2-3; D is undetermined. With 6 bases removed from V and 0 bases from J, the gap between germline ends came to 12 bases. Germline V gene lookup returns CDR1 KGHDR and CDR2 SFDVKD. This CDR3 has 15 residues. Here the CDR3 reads CATSKTSTSTDTQYF. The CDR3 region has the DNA TGTGCCACCAGTAAGACGTCCACTAGCACAGATACGCAGTATTTT.

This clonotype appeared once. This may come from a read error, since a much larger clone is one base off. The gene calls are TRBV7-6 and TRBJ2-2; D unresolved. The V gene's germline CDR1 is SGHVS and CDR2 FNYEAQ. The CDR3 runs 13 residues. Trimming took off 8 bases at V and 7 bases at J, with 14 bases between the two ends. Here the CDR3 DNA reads TGTGCCAGCGGCTCACCGCGGAACGGGGAGCTGTTTTTT. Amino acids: CASGSPRNGELFF.

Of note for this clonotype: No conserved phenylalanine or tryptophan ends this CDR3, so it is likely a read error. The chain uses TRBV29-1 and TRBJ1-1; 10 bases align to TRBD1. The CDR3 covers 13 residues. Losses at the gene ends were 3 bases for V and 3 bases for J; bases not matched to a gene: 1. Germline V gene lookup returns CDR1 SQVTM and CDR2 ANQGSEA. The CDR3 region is CSVEGQGYTEAFS. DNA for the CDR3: TGCAGCGTTGAGGGACAGGGGTACACTGAAGCTTTCTCT.

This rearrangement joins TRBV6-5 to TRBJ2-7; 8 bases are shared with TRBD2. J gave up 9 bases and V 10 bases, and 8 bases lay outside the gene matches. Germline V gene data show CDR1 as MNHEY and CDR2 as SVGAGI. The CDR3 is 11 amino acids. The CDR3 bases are TGTGCCACCGGGAGGGGGGTTACGCAGTACTTC. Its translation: CATGRGVTQYF.

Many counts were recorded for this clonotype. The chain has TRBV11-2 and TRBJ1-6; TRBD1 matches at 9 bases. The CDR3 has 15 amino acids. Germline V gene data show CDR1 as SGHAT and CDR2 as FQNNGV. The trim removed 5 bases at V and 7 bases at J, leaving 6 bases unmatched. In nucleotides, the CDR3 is TGTGCCAGCAGCAAAAGACAGGGGGAGAATTCACCCCTCCACTTT. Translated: CASSKRQGENSPLHF. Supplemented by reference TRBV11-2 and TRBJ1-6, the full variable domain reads EAGVAQSPRYKIIEKRQSVAFWCNPISGHATLYWYQQILGQGPKLLIQFQNNGVVDDSQLPKDRFSAERLKGVDSTLKIQPAKLEDSAVYLCASSKRQGENSPLHFGNGTRLTVT.

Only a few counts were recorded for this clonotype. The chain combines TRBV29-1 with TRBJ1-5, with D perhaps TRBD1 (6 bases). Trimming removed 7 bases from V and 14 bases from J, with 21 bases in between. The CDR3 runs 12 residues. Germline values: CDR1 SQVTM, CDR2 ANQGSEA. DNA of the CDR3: TGCAGCGCCTTAACAGGGAAAGGCGACGAGCATTTT. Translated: CSALTGKGDEHF.

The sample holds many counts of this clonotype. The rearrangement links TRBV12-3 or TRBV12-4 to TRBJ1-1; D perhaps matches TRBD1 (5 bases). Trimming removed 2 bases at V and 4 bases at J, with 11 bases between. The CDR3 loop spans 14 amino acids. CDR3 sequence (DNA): TGTGCCAGCAGTTTAAGGGGAGAGGGCACTGAAGCTTTCTTT. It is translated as CASSLRGEGTEAFF.

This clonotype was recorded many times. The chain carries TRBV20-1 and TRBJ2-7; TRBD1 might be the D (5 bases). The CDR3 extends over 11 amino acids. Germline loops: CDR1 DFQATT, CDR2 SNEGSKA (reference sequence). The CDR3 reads CLAQADYEQYF. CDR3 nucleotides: TGCCTGGCACAGGCGGACTACGAGCAGTACTTC.

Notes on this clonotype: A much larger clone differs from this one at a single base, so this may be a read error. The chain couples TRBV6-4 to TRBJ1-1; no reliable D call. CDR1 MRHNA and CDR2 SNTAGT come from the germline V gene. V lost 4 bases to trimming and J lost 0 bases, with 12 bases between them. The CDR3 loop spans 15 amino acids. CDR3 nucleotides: TGTGCCAGCAGTGTATCAGAGGGCATGAACACTGAAGCTTTCTTT. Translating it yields CASSVSEGMNTEAFF.

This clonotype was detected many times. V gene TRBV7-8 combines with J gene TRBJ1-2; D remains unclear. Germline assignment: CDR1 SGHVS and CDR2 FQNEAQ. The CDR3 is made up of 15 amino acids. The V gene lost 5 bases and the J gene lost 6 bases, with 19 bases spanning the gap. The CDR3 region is CASSLRERLSNGYTF. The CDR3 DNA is TGTGCCAGCAGCCTCAGAGAACGGCTTTCCAATGGCTACACCTTC. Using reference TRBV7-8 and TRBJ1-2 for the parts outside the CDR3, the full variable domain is GAGVSQSPRYKVAKRGQDVALRCDPISGHVSLFWYQQALGQGPEFLTYFQNEAQLDKSGLPSDRFFAERPEGSVSTLKIQRTQQEDSAVYLCASSLRERLSNGYTFGSGTRLTVV.

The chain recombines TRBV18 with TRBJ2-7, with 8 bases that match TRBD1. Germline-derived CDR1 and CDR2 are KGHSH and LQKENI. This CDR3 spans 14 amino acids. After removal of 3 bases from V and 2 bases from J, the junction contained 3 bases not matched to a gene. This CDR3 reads CASSPAGQAYEQYF. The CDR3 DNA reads TGTGCCAGCTCACCGGCGGGACAGGCCTACGAGCAGTACTTC.